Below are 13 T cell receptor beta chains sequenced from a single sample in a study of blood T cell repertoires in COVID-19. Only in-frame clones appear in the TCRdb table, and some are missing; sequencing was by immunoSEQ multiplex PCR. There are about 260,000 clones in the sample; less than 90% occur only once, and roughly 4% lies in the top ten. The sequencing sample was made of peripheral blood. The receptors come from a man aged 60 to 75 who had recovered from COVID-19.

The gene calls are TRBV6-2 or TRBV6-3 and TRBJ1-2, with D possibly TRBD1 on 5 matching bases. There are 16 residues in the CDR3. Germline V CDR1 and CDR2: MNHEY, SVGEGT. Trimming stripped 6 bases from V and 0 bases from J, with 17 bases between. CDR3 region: CASSDSLFSSNYGYTF. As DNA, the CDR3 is TGTGCCAGCAGCGACAGCCTATTTTCTTCTAACTATGGCTACACCTTC.

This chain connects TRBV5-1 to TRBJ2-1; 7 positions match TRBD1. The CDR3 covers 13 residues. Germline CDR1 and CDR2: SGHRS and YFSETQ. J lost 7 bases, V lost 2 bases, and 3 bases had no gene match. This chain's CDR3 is CASSFTGENEQFF. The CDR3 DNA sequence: TGCGCCAGCAGCTTTACAGGGGAGAATGAGCAGTTCTTC.

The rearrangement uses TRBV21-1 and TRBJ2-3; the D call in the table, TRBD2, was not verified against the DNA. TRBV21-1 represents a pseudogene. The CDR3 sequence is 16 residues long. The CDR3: CASSVRSGGATDTQYF. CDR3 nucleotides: TGTGCCAGCAGCGTCCGGAGCGGGGGGGCCACAGATACGCAGTATTTT.

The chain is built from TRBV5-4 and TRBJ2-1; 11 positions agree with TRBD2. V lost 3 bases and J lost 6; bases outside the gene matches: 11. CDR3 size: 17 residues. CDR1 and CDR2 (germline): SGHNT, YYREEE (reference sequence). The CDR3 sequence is CASSSDLAGGPINEQFF. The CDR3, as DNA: TGTGCCAGCAGCTCCGATTTAGCGGGGGGGCCTATCAATGAGCAGTTCTTC.

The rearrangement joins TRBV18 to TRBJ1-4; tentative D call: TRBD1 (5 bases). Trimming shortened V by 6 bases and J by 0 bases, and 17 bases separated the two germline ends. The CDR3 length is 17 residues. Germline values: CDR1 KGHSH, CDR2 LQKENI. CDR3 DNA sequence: TGTGCCAGCTCGCAGGGCCTGGCGTTCGCAACTAATGAAAAACTGTTTTTT. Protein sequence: CASSQGLAFATNEKLFF.

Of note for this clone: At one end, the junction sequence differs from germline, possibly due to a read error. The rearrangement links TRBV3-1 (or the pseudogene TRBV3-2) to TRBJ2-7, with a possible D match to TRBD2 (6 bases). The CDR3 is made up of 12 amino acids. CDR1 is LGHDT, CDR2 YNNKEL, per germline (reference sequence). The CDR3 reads CASSQYEGRLVF. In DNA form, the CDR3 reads TGTGCCAGCAGCCAATACGAGGGGAGGCTTGTTTTC.

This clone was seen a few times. The DNA of the CDR3 is TGTGCCAGTAGTATCCCAGGGGAACATGGCTACACCTTC. Encoded protein: CASSIPGEHGYTF. The rearrangement uses TRBV19 and TRBJ1-2; a weak D match, TRBD1 (6 bases). CDR1 is LNHDA and CDR2 is SQIVND in the germline V gene (reference sequence). Trimming took off 3 bases at V and 6 bases at J, with 11 bases between the two ends. The CDR3 extends over 13 amino acids.

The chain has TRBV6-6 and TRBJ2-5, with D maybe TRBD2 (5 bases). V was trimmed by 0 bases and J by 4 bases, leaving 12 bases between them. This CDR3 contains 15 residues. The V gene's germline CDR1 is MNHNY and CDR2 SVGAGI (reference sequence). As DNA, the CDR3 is TGTGCCAGCAGTTACTCTGGTGCTAGCTCAGAGACCCAGTACTTC. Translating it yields CASSYSGASSETQYF.

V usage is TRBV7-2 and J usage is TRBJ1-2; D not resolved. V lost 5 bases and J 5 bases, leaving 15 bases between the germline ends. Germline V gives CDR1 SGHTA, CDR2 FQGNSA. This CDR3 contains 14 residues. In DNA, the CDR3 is TGTGCCAGCAGCCCTGGCCCTTTCGTTTATGGCTACACCTTC. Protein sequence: CASSPGPFVYGYTF. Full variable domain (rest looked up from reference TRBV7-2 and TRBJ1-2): GAGVSQSPSNKVTEKGKDVELRCDPISGHTALYWYRQSLGQGLEFLIYFQGNSAPDKSGLPSDRFSAERTGGSVSTLTIQRTQQEDSAVYLCASSPGPFVYGYTFGSGTRLTVV.

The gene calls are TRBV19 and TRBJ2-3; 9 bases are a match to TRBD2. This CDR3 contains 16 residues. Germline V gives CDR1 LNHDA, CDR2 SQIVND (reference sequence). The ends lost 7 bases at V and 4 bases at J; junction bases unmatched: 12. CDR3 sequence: CASNPQVAGEADTQYF. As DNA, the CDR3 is TGTGCCAGTAACCCCCAGGTAGCGGGGGAGGCAGATACGCAGTATTTT.

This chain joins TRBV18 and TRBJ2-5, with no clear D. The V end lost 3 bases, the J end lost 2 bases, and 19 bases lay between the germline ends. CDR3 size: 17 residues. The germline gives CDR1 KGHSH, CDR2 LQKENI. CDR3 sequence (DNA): TGTGCCAGCTCACCCCAGAGGTCCTTAACGAGGCAAGAGACCCAGTACTTC. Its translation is CASSPQRSLTRQETQYF.

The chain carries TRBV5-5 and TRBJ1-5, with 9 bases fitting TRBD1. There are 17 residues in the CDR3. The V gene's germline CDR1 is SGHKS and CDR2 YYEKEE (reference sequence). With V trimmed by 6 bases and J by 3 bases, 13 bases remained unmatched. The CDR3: CASKNQRDRESNQPQHF. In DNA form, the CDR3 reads TGTGCCAGCAAGAACCAAAGGGACAGGGAGTCCAATCAGCCCCAGCATTTT.

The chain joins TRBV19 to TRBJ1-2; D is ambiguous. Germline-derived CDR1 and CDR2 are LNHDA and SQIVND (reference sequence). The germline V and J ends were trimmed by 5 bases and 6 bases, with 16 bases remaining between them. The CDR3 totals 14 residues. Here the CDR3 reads CASSLVEEIHGYTF. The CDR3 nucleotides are TGTGCCAGTAGTTTGGTGGAGGAGATCCATGGCTACACCTTC.